These 10 T cell receptor beta chains originate from one sample sequenced in a study of tumor-infiltrating lymphocytes in primary liver carcinoma. With a constant-region primer, TCR beta cDNA was made from approximately 500 ng of total RNA. The TCR beta library was amplified through three nested multiplex PCR rounds in a modified ARM-PCR procedure. The two initial PCR rounds, approximately 10 cycles each, used TRBV1-TRBV30 forward and C-beta reverse primers. TCRdb fed the multiplex PCR reads into MiXCR, producing one record per CDR3 protein. Found here are 30,000 to 40,000 distinct CDR3 sequences, around 74% of them singletons; the top ten hold roughly 15%. The roughly 20-34 mg bulk tissue piece was not sorted before simultaneous RNA and DNA extraction. Sequenced sample: liver tumor tissue from sampling region 4. Subset of the sample: tumor region T4, right-lateral pole. These receptors were obtained from a man aged 40-49 years with primary liver carcinoma and hepatitis B virus infection.

In DNA form, the CDR3 reads TGTGCCAGTAACCCAGGACTAGGGGGAACGGATACGCAGTATTTT. Its protein is CASNPGLGGTDTQYF. This chain uses TRBV6-5 with TRBJ2-3, with D maybe TRBD2 (7 bases). The CDR3 is 15 amino acids. Between the trimmed V and J ends, which lost 9 bases and 6 bases, there was a span of 22 bases. Germline values: CDR1 MNHEY, CDR2 SVGAGI.

Turning to this clonotype: At one boundary the junction diverges from the germline segment, which might be a read error. The gene calls are TRBV6-2 or TRBV6-3 and TRBJ1-1; the D is unclear. CDR1 and CDR2 (germline): MNHEY, SVGEGT. CDR3 length: 11 amino acids. CDR3 in amino acids: CASSSAGPDFF. The CDR3 nucleotides read TGCGCCAGCAGTTCGGCAGGACCGGATTTCTTT.

About this clonotype itself: A junction end diverges from the germline sequence, so it may reflect a read error. CDR3 nucleotide sequence: TGTGCCAGCAATTACGATGTACCCTACGAGCAGTACTTT. Translating it yields CASNYDVPYEQYF. The chain carries TRBV6-2 or TRBV6-3 and TRBJ2-7; D is unclear. Germline CDR1 is MNHEY and CDR2 is SVGEGT. The CDR3 covers 13 residues.

As concerns this clonotype: An end of the junction differs from the germline gene, which may be a read error. The chain joins TRBV7-9 to TRBJ2-3, with no clear D. Per the germline V gene, CDR1 is SEHNR and CDR2 is FQNEAQ (reference sequence). The CDR3 sequence is 12 residues long. CDR3 protein: CAGSVFTDAQYF. The CDR3 DNA sequence: TGTGCCGGCAGCGTGTTCACAGATGCGCAGTATTTT.

The chain links TRBV20-1 to TRBJ1-1; no reliable D call. This CDR3 has 14 amino acids. V was trimmed by 6 bases and J by 0 bases, leaving 14 bases between them. Germline V gives CDR1 DFQATT, CDR2 SNEGSKA (reference sequence). CDR3 amino acids: CSALVWPMNTEAFF. The CDR3 region has the DNA TGCAGTGCCCTAGTCTGGCCAATGAACACTGAAGCTTTCTTT.

This clonotype came up many times. The V gene is TRBV28, the J gene TRBJ2-5; D unclear. The CDR3 is 13 amino acids. Germline lookup yields CDR1 MDHEN and CDR2 SYDVKM. Trimming removed 8 bases at V and 4 bases at J, with 14 bases between. The DNA for the CDR3 is TGTGCCAGCCGCCGACAAGGCCCAGAGACCCAGTACTTC. Translating gives CASRRQGPETQYF.

By share, this clonotype ranks as medium-sized. V is TRBV6-1 and J is TRBJ2-7; no definite D call. V gave up 2 bases and J gave up 7 bases, with 6 bases separating them. There are 11 residues in the CDR3. Germline V CDR1 and CDR2: MNHNS, SASEGT. CDR3 sequence: CASSETWEQYF. The CDR3 DNA is TGTGCCAGCAGTGAAACGTGGGAGCAGTACTTC.

Notes on this clonotype: One end of the junction does not line up with germline, which may come from a read error. The chain couples TRBV6-1 to TRBJ1-4; D call uncertain. Germline-derived CDR1 and CDR2 are MNHNS and SASEGT. The CDR3 covers 16 residues. CDR3 loop: CANNEAGIATNEKLFF. In DNA, the CDR3 is TGTGCCAACAATGAAGCGGGTATTGCAACTAATGAAAAGCTGTTTTTT.

The V call is TRBV12-3 or TRBV12-4, the J call TRBJ1-2, with D possibly matching TRBD1 (5 bases). Trimming took 5 bases from V and 8 from J, leaving 18 bases between them. The CDR3 sequence is 14 residues long. CDR3 amino acids: CASSLDGTGVGYTF. In nucleotides, the CDR3 is TGTGCCAGCAGTCTGGACGGAACAGGAGTCGGCTACACCTTC.

To note about this clonotype: One junction end disagrees with the germline gene, perhaps due to a read error. This rearrangement joins TRBV6-5 to TRBJ2-6, with 12 bases that match TRBD2. Germline loops: CDR1 MNHEY, CDR2 SVGAGI. CDR3 length: 19 residues. CDR3 DNA sequence: TGTGCCAGCAGTTCGTCCGGGACTAGCGGGTATTCTGGAGTTAACGCCCTGACTTTC. It is translated as CASSSSGTSGYSGVNALTF.